The clone carrying this T cell receptor (beta chain) turned up a few times. A junction boundary mismatches the germline segment, possibly from a read error. Reverse transcription of all isolated RNA meant that expressed TCRB transcripts were sequenced. The repertoire was sequenced with immunoSEQ multiplex PCR; TCRdb's copy has only in-frame clones and lacks some. The sample includes about 900,000 clones, about a sixth seen only once; the top ten take 0.02% to 0.025%. This CDR3 is 15 amino acids long. The germline CDR1 and CDR2 sequences are MNHEY and SVGAGI. These data originate in a study of beta chain features in type 1 diabetes.

The sequenced material came from naive CD4+ T cells from blood. The rearrangement uses TRBV6-5 and TRBJ2-1, with 7 bases fitting TRBD1. The clonotype originates from a woman between 18 and 30 years old in good health. This CDR3 reads CAISRQGLSYNEQFF. In nucleotides, the CDR3 is TGTGCCATCAGTAGACAGGGCTTATCCTACAATGAGCAGTTCTTC.